Listed below are T cell receptor beta chains from one sample, sequenced in a study of blood T cells in healthy people across ages. TCRdb re-analysed the 5' RACE reads in MiXCR, keeping a single row per CDR3 protein. Among hundreds of thousands of distinct CDR3 sequences listed, about 55% were seen once. Sequencing was carried out using blood. These receptors originate from a man older than 75 in good health. Each CDR3 is given with its conserved first and last residue. The order of the fields is J gene, D gene, clone size, V gene, CDR3 length, CDR3 DNA, CDR3 protein. A D gene is named only where the DNA matches it firmly. The size field is filled for only some rows; it gives once, few, many or a size class.

TRBJ2-7 | - | - | TRBV20-1 | 14 | TGCAGTGCTAGAGATCGGGGACCCCCCTACGAGCAGTACTTC | CSARDRGPPYEQYF
TRBJ2-1 | TRBD2 | - | TRBV2 | 15 | TGTGCCAGCAGACCTAGGGAAGCGGGAGAATTCGGGACGTTCTTC | CASRPREAGEFGTFF
TRBJ2-5 | TRBD2 | - | TRBV11-1 | 16 | TGTGCCAGCAGCGCCCGTCGAGCGGGGGACCAAGAGACCCAGTACTTC | CASSARRAGDQETQYF
TRBJ2-6 | - | few | TRBV7-8 | 13 | TGTGCCCTCACAAGGGCTGGGGCCAACGTCCTGACTTTC | CALTRAGANVLTF
TRBJ2-5 | TRBD2 | - | TRBV6-4 | 16 | TGTGCCAGCAGTGTCTCGACCGGGACTAGCGGAGTAATGCAGTACTTC | CASSVSTGTSGVMQYF
TRBJ1-2 | TRBD1 | - | TRBV12-3/TRBV12-4 | 14 | TGTGCCAGCACCGAACGACAGGGGCTTGGGGGCTACACCTTC | CASTERQGLGGYTF
TRBJ2-5 | TRBD1 | - | TRBV29-1 | 13 | TGCAGCGTTGAAGACGGACAGGTAGGGCAGCAGTACTTC | CSVEDGQVGQQYF
TRBJ2-5 | - | many | TRBV18 | 12 | TGTGCCAGCAGCCCCTCCCAAGAGACCCAGTACTTC | CASSPSQETQYF
TRBJ1-2 | TRBD1 | - | TRBV6-5 | 15 | TGTGCCAGCAGTTACCGCGGGACAGGTAACTATGGCTACACCTTC | CASSYRGTGNYGYTF
TRBJ2-5 | TRBD2 | - | TRBV5-1 | 14 | TGCGCCAGCGGCGAAGCGGGAGGAGAAGAGACCCAGTACTTC | CASGEAGGEETQYF
TRBJ1-2 | TRBD1 | few | TRBV15 | 18 | TGTGCCACCAGCAGAGACGGACAGGGTTTGGACTATGGCCGTGGCTACACCTTC | CATSRDGQGLDYGRGYTF
TRBJ2-7 | TRBD1 | - | TRBV6-6 | 16 | TGTGCCAGCAGACGCTTCGGAGGACAGGTTGTCTACGAGCAGTACTTC | CASRRFGGQVVYEQYF
TRBJ2-1 | - | - | TRBV28 | 14 | TGTGCCAGCAGTTTGTGGGTATCCTACAATGAGCAGTTCTTC | CASSLWVSYNEQFF
TRBJ2-6 | - | - | TRBV2 | 15 | TGTGCCAGCAGTGAAGTAGGGGCTGGGGCCAACGTCCTGACTTTC | CASSEVGAGANVLTF
TRBJ2-5 | - | - | TRBV4-1 | 16 | TGCGCCAGCAGCCAAGGTTTAGGAGGGAAGGGGGAGACCCAGTACTTC | CASSQGLGGKGETQYF
TRBJ2-1 | - | - | TRBV29-1 | 14 | TGCAGCGTTGACGGCGGGAAGCCGATGGGGACCCAGTTCTTC | CSVDGGKPMGTQFF
TRBJ2-7 | - | - | TRBV27 | 14 | TGTGCCAGCAGCTTCCGGGGCCTCGGGGACGAGCAGTACTTC | CASSFRGLGDEQYF
TRBJ2-3 | TRBD2 | - | TRBV2 | 17 | TGTGCCGGCAGTGTGACTAGCGGGGAGGGAAAGCACAGATACGCGTATTTT | CAGSVTSGEGKHRYAYF
TRBJ2-3 | - | - | TRBV5-1 | 15 | TGTGCCAGCAGTTTGGTCGGGACTAGCACAGATACGCAGTATTTT | CASSLVGTSTDTQYF
TRBJ2-3 | TRBD2 | few | TRBV20-1 | 15 | TGCAGTGCTCTCGACAGCGGGAGGAAGACAGATACGCAGTATTTT | CSALDSGRKTDTQYF
TRBJ2-1 | - | - | TRBV28 | 16 | TGTGCCAGCAGTACCCAGACTTGGCGGTCCTACAATGAGCAGTTCTTC | CASSTQTWRSYNEQFF
TRBJ2-7 | - | few | TRBV5-1 | 13 | TGCGCCAGCAGCAACGGGACTCGCTTACAGCAGTACTTC | CASSNGTRLQQYF
TRBJ1-2 | TRBD1 | few | TRBV4-1 | 14 | TGCGCCAGCAGCAGGGACAGATATAACTATGGCTACACCTTC | CASSRDRYNYGYTF
TRBJ2-3 | TRBD2 | few | TRBV29-1 | 12 | TGCAGCGTTGAAGGGGCCGGGACTAGCGCGTATTTT | CSVEGAGTSAYF
TRBJ2-1 | TRBD2 | few | TRBV10-3 | 14 | TGTGCCATCAGTGCGACTAGCGGGATCAATGAGCAGTTCTTC | CAISATSGINEQFF
TRBJ2-1 | - | - | TRBV15 | 16 | TGTGCCACCAGCCGCCAGACAGGTAGCTCCTACAATGAGCAGTTCTTC | CATSRQTGSSYNEQFF
TRBJ2-6 | - | - | TRBV5-1 | 15 | TGCGCCAGCAGCTTGGAACGATTCAGAAGTAACGTCCTGACTTTC | CASSLERFRSNVLTF
TRBJ1-2 | TRBD1 | - | TRBV20-1 | 14 | TGCAGTGCTAGAGATAACAGGGGAGGCTATGGCTACACCTTC | CSARDNRGGYGYTF
TRBJ2-5 | - | few | TRBV6-1 | 8 | TGTGCGAACGAGACCCAGTACTTC | CANETQYF
TRBJ2-4 | TRBD2 | - | TRBV5-1 | 15 | TGCGCCAGCAGCTGGGGACTAGCGGGAGTCGGAGAGCGGTACTTC | CASSWGLAGVGERYF
TRBJ2-5 | TRBD2 | - | TRBV25-1 | 16 | TGTGCCAGCAGTGATTCGGGGGGGGTTCTCCAAGAGACCCAGTACTTC | CASSDSGGVLQETQYF
TRBJ2-7 | - | - | TRBV27 | 13 | TGTGCCAGCAGTTCGGACGGGTATCCCGAGCAGTACTTC | CASSSDGYPEQYF
TRBJ1-5 | TRBD1 | - | TRBV20-1 | 18 | TGCAGTGCTAGAGATAGCCGACGGACAGGGGCGGACAATCAGCCCCAGCATTTT | CSARDSRRTGADNQPQHF
TRBJ1-6 | TRBD1 | - | TRBV12-3/TRBV12-4 | 15 | TGTGCCAGCAGTCATCGGGACAGGGTTCTTTCACCCCTCCACTTT | CASSHRDRVLSPLHF
TRBJ2-1 | - | - | TRBV7-2 | 15 | TGTGCCAGCAGCTTAGCGCGAGGGCAGTACAATGAGCAGTTCTTC | CASSLARGQYNEQFF
TRBJ2-1 | - | - | TRBV6-4 | 14 | TGTGCCAGCAGTGCCGATCAGGGTACGAATGAGCAGTTCTTC | CASSADQGTNEQFF
TRBJ2-4 | TRBD1 | few | TRBV20-1 | 14 | TGCAGTGCTTCCCTCGCGACAGGGATAAACATTCAGTACTTC | CSASLATGINIQYF
TRBJ2-1 | TRBD2 | - | TRBV5-1 | 16 | TGCGCCAGCAGCTTGGCCACTAGCGCTAACTACAATGAGCAGTTCTTC | CASSLATSANYNEQFF
TRBJ1-1 | - | once | TRBV27 | 15 | TGTGCCAGCAGGGAGGGGGACCGCCCCTTGACTGAAGCTTTCTTT | CASREGDRPLTEAFF
TRBJ2-4 | - | - | TRBV7-6 | 14 | TGTGCCAGCAGCCCCCGCGGAGGGAGAGACATTCAGTACTTC | CASSPRGGRDIQYF
TRBJ2-3 | TRBD2 | - | TRBV13 | 18 | TGTGCCAGCAGCTTGGGGACTAGCTTCGCTTCGAGCACAGATACGCAGTATTTT | CASSLGTSFASSTDTQYF
TRBJ2-7 | - | few | TRBV7-2 | 15 | TGTGCCAGCAGCCCCCAGGGGGGGACCTCCTCGGAGCAGTACTTC | CASSPQGGTSSEQYF
TRBJ1-2 | TRBD1 | - | TRBV2 | 14 | TGTGCCAGCACATGGGACAGGGAGGACTATGGCTACACCTTC | CASTWDREDYGYTF
TRBJ2-7 | TRBD1 | few | TRBV11-2 | 15 | TGTGCCAGCAGCTTAACCGGGACAGGGTCCTACGAGCAGTACTTC | CASSLTGTGSYEQYF
TRBJ2-1 | TRBD2 | - | TRBV2 | 19 | TGTGCCAGCAGTGCCTCACTAGCGGGAGGGCGGAGCTCCTACAATGAGCAGTTCTTC | CASSASLAGGRSSYNEQFF
TRBJ2-1 | TRBD2 | - | TRBV20-1 | 16 | TGCAGTGCTAGAGATTTAAGCGGGAGGGCCCCCAATGAGCAGTTCTTC | CSARDLSGRAPNEQFF
TRBJ2-4 | TRBD1 | few | TRBV29-1 | 12 | TGCGGCGCGGGACAGGGGGAAGACATTCAGTACTTC | CGAGQGEDIQYF
TRBJ2-1 | - | - | TRBV5-1 | 14 | TGCGCCAGCAGCTTGCCTACCGACCAAGAGACCCAGTTCTTC | CASSLPTDQETQFF
TRBJ2-6 | - | - | TRBV7-3 | 19 | TGTGCCAGCAGCTTAAACGGGAACGTACGAGTCTCTGGGGCCAACGTCCTGACTTTC | CASSLNGNVRVSGANVLTF
TRBJ2-1 | TRBD2 | few | TRBV20-1 | 15 | TGCAGTGCTAGAGCGGCTAGCGGGAGTCATAATGAGCAGTTCTTC | CSARAASGSHNEQFF
TRBJ2-5 | - | - | TRBV18 | 15 | TGTGCCAGCTCACCACCGTCAGAGAGCCAAGAGACCCAGTACTTC | CASSPPSESQETQYF
TRBJ2-7 | - | - | TRBV20-1 | 13 | TGCAGTGCTACCCAACTAGATTGGGTCGAGCAGTACTTC | CSATQLDWVEQYF
TRBJ1-1 | - | - | TRBV4-1 | 19 | TGCGCCAGCAGCCAAGAACTACTACCGATCCGGGCGCACCACACTGAAGCTTTCTTT | CASSQELLPIRAHHTEAFF
TRBJ2-3 | - | - | TRBV11-2 | 15 | TGTGCCAGCAGCTCAGTCCTAGGGGGGCACAGATACGCGTATTTT | CASSSVLGGHRYAYF
TRBJ2-6 | - | - | TRBV30 | 13 | TGTGCCTGTGTGCCCTCTGGGGCCAACGTCCTGACTTTC | CACVPSGANVLTF
TRBJ1-2 | - | - | TRBV3-1 | 14 | TGTGCCAGCAGCCCCCCCGGAGACAGAGATGGCTACACCTTC | CASSPPGDRDGYTF
TRBJ2-7 | TRBD1 | - | TRBV2 | 14 | TGTGCCAGCAGATTACAGGGGGTCTCCTACGAGCAGTACTTC | CASRLQGVSYEQYF
TRBJ2-5 | - | once | TRBV5-1 | 13 | TGCGCCAGCAGCTTGAACGTGCAAGAGACCCAGTACTTC | CASSLNVQETQYF
TRBJ2-3 | TRBD2 | - | TRBV23-1 | 15 | TGCGCCAGCATAAGGGGAGGGCCTTGGCACAGATACGCGTATTTT | CASIRGGPWHRYAYF
TRBJ2-7 | TRBD1 | - | TRBV6-1 | 15 | TGTGCCAGCCTCCGGCAGGGGGTCAACACCTACGAGCAGTACTTC | CASLRQGVNTYEQYF